This TCR beta chain originates from a study of T-cell reconstitution after alpha-beta-depleted transplantation in children. This CDR3 comprises 13 residues. Trimming removed 9 bases from V and 1 base from J, with 12 bases in between. The germline gives CDR1 MNHNS, CDR2 SASEGT. Preparation of the TCRbeta library was carried out with unique molecular identifiers. TCRdb redid the calling of the PCR reads with MiXCR, one entry per CDR3 protein. The data contain about 980,000 distinct CDR3 sequences, 25% to 35% of them singletons. Study results and caveats: After transplant, at about two months, alpha-beta T cells were reportedly derived from several hundred expanded graft clones.

This clonotype has only a few counts. Its antigen is not known. The TCR comes from a boy under two years old who had a stem cell transplant for SCID, so the T cells may come from the graft donor. The sequencing used PBMCs, mostly from graft donor cells, collected 360 days after TCRalphabeta/CD19-depleted stem cell transplant. The chain is built from TRBV6-1 and TRBJ2-5, with D perhaps TRBD2 (6 bases). The chain's CDR3 is CASRRGPQETQYF. CDR3 sequence (DNA): TGTGCCAGTCGGCGGGGCCCCCAAGAGACCCAGTACTTC.